A selection of T cell receptor beta chains follows, all from one sample in a study of cytomegalovirus exposure and HLA in healthy donors. Clones were sequenced by immunoSEQ multiplex PCR, and TCRdb holds only the in-frame ones, with some missing. The repertoire includes some 240,000 clones, around nine tenths of them detected once, and 1.7% sits in the top ten. Material for sequencing was PBMCs. The receptors shown here come from a girl aged 2 to 10 in good health and CMV-seronegative. Both conserved end residues are part of each CDR3. The D gene is left open where the match is weak. The listing skips clone size in some rows; elsewhere it reads once, few, many or a size class.

CDR3 protein | CDR3 DNA | J gene | V gene | D gene | clone size
CASSLGTSGSREQFF | TGTGCCAGCAGTTTAGGTACTAGCGGCAGTCGGGAGCAGTTCTTC | TRBJ2-1 | TRBV27 | TRBD2 | .
CASFMTGQNEQYF | TGCGCCAGCTTCATGACCGGACAGAACGAGCAGTACTTC | TRBJ2-7 | TRBV5-1 | . | .
CARGQDSYNEQFF | TGTGCCAGAGGACAGGACTCCTACAATGAGCAGTTCTTC | TRBJ2-1 | TRBV19 | TRBD1 | .
CASSPSGIEQFF | TGTGCCAGCAGTCCCTCCGGGATTGAGCAGTTCTTC | TRBJ2-1 | TRBV27 | . | .
CASSQDTGTSGPPPNEQFF | TGCGCCAGCAGCCAAGATACCGGGACTAGCGGGCCACCACCTAATGAGCAGTTCTTC | TRBJ2-1 | TRBV4-1 | TRBD2 | .
CASGTSGGYQETQYF | TGTGCCAGCGGTACTAGCGGGGGCTACCAAGAGACCCAGTACTTC | TRBJ2-5 | TRBV5-4 | TRBD2 | once
CASSQMASGGGDTQYF | TGTGCCAGCAGCCAAATGGCCTCGGGGGGGGGAGATACGCAGTATTTT | TRBJ2-3 | TRBV4-2 | TRBD2 | .
CASSLGLAGGGQFF | TGTGCCAGCAGCTTGGGACTAGCGGGAGGAGGGCAGTTCTTC | TRBJ2-1 | TRBV5-6 | TRBD2 | once
CASSQGGQAANTEAFF | TGTGCCAGCAGCCAAGGGGGACAGGCGGCGAACACTGAAGCTTTCTTT | TRBJ1-1 | TRBV4-2 | TRBD1 | once
CASSGQGLNTEAFF | TGTGCCAGCAGTGGACAGGGCCTGAACACTGAAGCTTTCTTT | TRBJ1-1 | TRBV2 | TRBD1 | .
CASSLGTVQETQYF | TGTGCCAGCAGTCTGGGGACAGTCCAAGAGACCCAGTACTTC | TRBJ2-5 | TRBV6-5 | TRBD1 | once
CASSEAVAGGPIGELFF | TGTGCCAGCAGTGAAGCGGTAGCGGGGGGGCCCATCGGGGAGCTGTTTTTT | TRBJ2-2 | TRBV2 | TRBD2 | many
CASSFSSYNEQFF | TGTGCCAGCAGTTTCTCTAGCTACAATGAGCAGTTCTTC | TRBJ2-1 | TRBV27 | . | .
CASSSNGDRARDTQYF | TGTGCCAGCAGTTCAAACGGGGACAGGGCGAGAGATACGCAGTATTTT | TRBJ2-3 | TRBV9 | TRBD1 | once
CASSSQEYSNQPQHF | TGTGCCAGCAGTTCACAGGAGTATAGCAATCAGCCCCAGCATTTT | TRBJ1-5 | TRBV6-6 | . | .
CASSQVAWEQYF | TGTGCCAGCAGCCAAGTAGCTTGGGAGCAGTACTTC | TRBJ2-7 | TRBV14 | . | once
CASSPMDRVSNQPQHF | TGTGCCAGTAGCCCTATGGACAGGGTGAGCAATCAGCCCCAGCATTTT | TRBJ1-5 | TRBV19 | TRBD1 | .
CASSQNGRVFGTGELFF | TGCGCCAGCAGCCAAAACGGCAGGGTATTTGGCACCGGGGAGCTGTTTTTT | TRBJ2-2 | TRBV4-1 | . | .
CASSPGFRGGDNEQFF | TGTGCCAGCAGCCCAGGGTTCCGGGGGGGGGACAATGAGCAGTTCTTC | TRBJ2-1 | TRBV11-3 | TRBD2 | .
CASSPTPEGGWNEQFF | TGTGCCAGCAGCCCGACCCCCGAGGGAGGTTGGAATGAGCAGTTCTTC | TRBJ2-1 | TRBV11-2 | . | .
CASSYPFGGKDNEQYF | TGTGCCAGCAGTTACCCATTTGGGGGGAAGGATAACGAGCAGTACTTC | TRBJ2-7 | TRBV6-5 | . | .
CASSNTSGAETQYF | TGTGCCAGCAGCAATACTAGCGGGGCAGAGACCCAGTACTTC | TRBJ2-5 | TRBV5-4 | TRBD2 | .
CASSLWGGHDYGYTF | TGTGCCAGTAGTTTATGGGGGGGGCATGACTATGGCTACACCTTC | TRBJ1-2 | TRBV19 | . | .
CASSPYSGQGGDSPLHF | TGCGCCAGCAGCCCTTACTCAGGACAGGGTGGTGATTCACCCCTCCACTTT | TRBJ1-6 | TRBV5-1 | TRBD1 | .
CASSSSSLAGTRKYNEQFF | TGCGCCAGCAGCTCCTCGAGCTTGGCCGGGACTAGGAAATACAATGAGCAGTTCTTC | TRBJ2-1 | TRBV4-1 | TRBD2 | .
CASSPTIGTGGIEQYF | TGTGCCAGCTCACCAACGATTGGGACAGGGGGTATAGAGCAGTACTTC | TRBJ2-7 | TRBV18 | TRBD1 | once
CASSLGTGLSGANVLTF | TGTGCCAGCAGCTTAGGGACAGGGTTATCTGGGGCCAACGTCCTGACTTTC | TRBJ2-6 | TRBV13 | TRBD1 | .
CATSRDPGLAGMNLQETQYF | TGTGCCACCAGCAGAGATCCGGGACTAGCGGGAATGAACCTCCAAGAGACCCAGTACTTC | TRBJ2-5 | TRBV15 | TRBD2 | .
CASSQVGLAGGPNTGELFF | TGCGCCAGCAGCCAAGTAGGACTAGCGGGGGGACCGAACACCGGGGAGCTGTTTTTT | TRBJ2-2 | TRBV4-1 | TRBD2 | .
CASNGGALGAYNEQFF | TGCGCCAGCAACGGGGGGGCTCTTGGGGCCTACAATGAGCAGTTCTTC | TRBJ2-1 | TRBV5-1 | TRBD2 | .
CASSLYTGGETQYF | TGTGCCAGCAGCTTATATACGGGTGGAGAGACCCAGTACTTC | TRBJ2-5 | TRBV7-7 | . | .
CASSLFAGTVTYEQYF | TGTGCCAGCAGCTTATTTGCCGGGACTGTGACCTACGAGCAGTACTTC | TRBJ2-7 | TRBV7-2 | . | .
CASSEALLLAGYTYEQYF | TGTGCCAGCAGTGAAGCGCTTCTTCTAGCGGGGTATACCTACGAGCAGTACTTC | TRBJ2-7 | TRBV6-1 | TRBD2 | .
CASSLGQGRNEQYF | TGTGCCAGCAGTCTGGGACAGGGGAGAAACGAGCAGTACTTC | TRBJ2-7 | TRBV2 | TRBD1 | .
CASSPGLAAQETQYF | TGTGCCAGCAGCCCCGGACTAGCGGCCCAAGAGACCCAGTACTTC | TRBJ2-5 | TRBV5-4 | TRBD2 | .
CASSQDRGTVSTEAFF | TGTGCCAGCAGCCAAGATCGTGGGACAGTCAGCACTGAAGCTTTCTTT | TRBJ1-1 | TRBV14 | TRBD1 | .
CASSQVSVGAPRLNSPLHF | TGTGCCAGCAGCCAAGTGTCAGTTGGGGCTCCGAGGCTAAATTCACCCCTCCACTTT | TRBJ1-6 | TRBV4-2 | . | .
CASSSQRGLYNEQFF | TGTGCCAGCAGCTCCCAGCGGGGGCTCTACAATGAGCAGTTCTTC | TRBJ2-1 | TRBV11-2 | TRBD2 | .
CAAATSGRSYEQYF | TGTGCCGCCGCAACTAGCGGGAGGTCCTACGAGCAGTACTTC | TRBJ2-7 | TRBV10-3 | TRBD2 | once
CASAALLKPYEQYF | TGTGCTAGTGCCGCCCTACTGAAGCCCTACGAGCAGTACTTC | TRBJ2-7 | TRBV12-5 | . | .
CASSSTGSPRNTEAFF | TGTGCCAGCAGTTCCACCGGGTCTCCCCGAAACACTGAAGCTTTCTTT | TRBJ1-1 | TRBV28 | . | .
CATSRPAGTGIHEQYF | TGTGCCACCAGCAGACCCGCCGGGACAGGGATCCACGAGCAGTACTTC | TRBJ2-7 | TRBV15 | TRBD1 | .
CASSLSGTSGSRRELFF | TGTGCCAGCAGTTTATCAGGGACTAGCGGGAGTAGAAGGGAGCTGTTTTTT | TRBJ2-2 | TRBV27 | TRBD2 | once
CASSFRGLAGSYNEQFF | TGTGCCAGCAGCTTCCGTGGACTAGCGGGCTCCTACAATGAGCAGTTCTTC | TRBJ2-1 | TRBV7-2 | TRBD2 | .
CASSPATQITGELFF | TGTGCCAGCAGCCCGGCGACACAGATCACCGGGGAGCTGTTTTTT | TRBJ2-2 | TRBV5-4 | . | .
CASSIPGQGTYEQYF | TGCGCCAGCAGCATTCCGGGACAGGGTACCTACGAGCAGTACTTC | TRBJ2-7 | TRBV5-1 | TRBD1 | .
CASGGALGETYEQYF | TGTGCTAGTGGGGGGGCGTTAGGGGAAACCTACGAGCAGTACTTC | TRBJ2-7 | TRBV12-5 | . | .